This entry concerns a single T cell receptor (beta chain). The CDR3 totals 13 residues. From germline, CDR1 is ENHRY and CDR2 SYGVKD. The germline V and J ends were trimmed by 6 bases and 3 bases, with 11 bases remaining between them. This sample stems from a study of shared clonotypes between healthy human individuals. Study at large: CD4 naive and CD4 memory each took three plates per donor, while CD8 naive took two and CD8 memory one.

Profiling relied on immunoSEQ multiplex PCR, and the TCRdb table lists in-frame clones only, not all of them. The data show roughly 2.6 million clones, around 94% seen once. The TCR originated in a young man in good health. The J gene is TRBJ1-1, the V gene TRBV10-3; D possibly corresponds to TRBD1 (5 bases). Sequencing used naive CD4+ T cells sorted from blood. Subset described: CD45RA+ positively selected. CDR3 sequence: CAISPDSYTEAFF. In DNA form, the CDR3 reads TGTGCCATCAGCCCTGACAGCTACACTGAAGCTTTCTTT.